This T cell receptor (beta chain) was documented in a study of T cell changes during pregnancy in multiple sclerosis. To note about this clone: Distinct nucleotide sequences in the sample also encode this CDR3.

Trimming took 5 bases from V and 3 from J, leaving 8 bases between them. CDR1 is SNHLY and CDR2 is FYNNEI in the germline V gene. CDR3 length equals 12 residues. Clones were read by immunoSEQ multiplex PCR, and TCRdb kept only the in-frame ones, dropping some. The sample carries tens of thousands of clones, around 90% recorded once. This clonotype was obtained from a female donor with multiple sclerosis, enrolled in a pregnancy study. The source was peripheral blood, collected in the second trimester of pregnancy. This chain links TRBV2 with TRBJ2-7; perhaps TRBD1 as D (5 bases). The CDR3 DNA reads TGTGCCAGCAGTCAGACAGTCTACGAGCAGTACTTC. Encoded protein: CASSQTVYEQYF.